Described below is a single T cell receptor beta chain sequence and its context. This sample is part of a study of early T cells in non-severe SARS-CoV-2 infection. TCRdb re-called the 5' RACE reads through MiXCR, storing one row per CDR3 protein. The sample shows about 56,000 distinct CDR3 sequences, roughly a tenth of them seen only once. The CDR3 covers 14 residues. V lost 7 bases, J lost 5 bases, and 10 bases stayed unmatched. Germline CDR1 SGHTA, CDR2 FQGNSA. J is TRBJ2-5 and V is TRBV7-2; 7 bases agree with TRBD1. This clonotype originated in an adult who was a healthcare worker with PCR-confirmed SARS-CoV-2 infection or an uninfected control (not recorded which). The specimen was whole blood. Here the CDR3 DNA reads TGTGCCAGCACCAAAGGAGACAGGGCGGAGACCCAGTACTTC. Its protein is CASTKGDRAETQYF.